This T cell receptor beta chain comes out of a study of OX40 agonist ivuxolimab in advanced cancers. To note about this clone: Its matching antigen is unknown.

Patients were ineligible given autoimmune disease history or systemic immunosuppression. This CDR3 spans 15 amino acids. CDR1 is LNHDA and CDR2 is SQIVND in the germline V gene (reference sequence). Profiling relied on immunoSEQ multiplex PCR, and the TCRdb table lists in-frame clones only, not all of them. The sample yields roughly 120,000 clones, approximately 90% seen once. Study results and limitations: Clonal expansion from baseline to week 6 occurred in both CD4+ and CD8+ T cells. On average, CD8+ T cells had more expanded clones than CD4+.

The chain combines TRBV19 with TRBJ2-2; TRBD1 might be the D (5 bases). This clonotype was obtained from an adult with an advanced solid tumor such as melanoma, head and neck, liver or kidney cancer. This specimen was CD4+ or CD8+ T cells sorted from blood, taken in a trial of the OX40 agonist ivuxolimab. For the CDR3, the DNA is TGTGCATCTCGCCACCTAGGGGCTCTCACCGGGGAGCTGTTTTTT. This gives the protein CASRHLGALTGELFF.